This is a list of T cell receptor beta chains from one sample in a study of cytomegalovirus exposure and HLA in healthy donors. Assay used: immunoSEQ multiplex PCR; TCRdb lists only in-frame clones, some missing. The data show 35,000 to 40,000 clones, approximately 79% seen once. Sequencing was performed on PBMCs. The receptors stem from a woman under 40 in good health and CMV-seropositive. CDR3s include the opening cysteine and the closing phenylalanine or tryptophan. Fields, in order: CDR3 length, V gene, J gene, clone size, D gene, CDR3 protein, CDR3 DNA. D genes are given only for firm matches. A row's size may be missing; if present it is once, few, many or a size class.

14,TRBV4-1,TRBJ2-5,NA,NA,CASSPPGFRGTQYF,TGCGCCAGCAGCCCCCCGGGGTTCAGAGGGACCCAGTACTTC
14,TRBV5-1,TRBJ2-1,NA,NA,CASRQPSSYNEQFF,TGCGCCAGCAGACAGCCCAGCTCCTACAATGAGCAGTTCTTC
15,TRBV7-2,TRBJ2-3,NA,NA,CASSPREFRTDTQYF,TGTGCCAGCAGCCCCCGGGAGTTCCGCACAGATACGCAGTATTTT
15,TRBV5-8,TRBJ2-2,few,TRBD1,CASDRGTGYTGELFF,TGTGCCAGTGACCGGGGGACAGGATACACCGGGGAGCTGTTTTTT
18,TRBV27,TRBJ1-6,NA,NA,CASSSLARGYTLNSPLHF,TGTGCCAGCAGTTCCCTGGCACGAGGGTACACGCTCAATTCACCCCTCCACTTT
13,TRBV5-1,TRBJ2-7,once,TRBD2,CASSWSGGYEQYF,TGCGCCAGCAGCTGGAGCGGGGGTTACGAGCAGTACTTC
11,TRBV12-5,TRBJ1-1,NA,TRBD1,CASGTGGIPAF,TGTGCTAGTGGCACAGGGGGGATACCTGCCTTT
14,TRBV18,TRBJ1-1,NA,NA,CASSGEETYTEAFF,TGTGCCAGCTCAGGGGAGGAGACGTACACTGAAGCTTTCTTT
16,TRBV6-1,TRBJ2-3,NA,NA,CASSEAWSVSTDTQYF,TGTGCCAGCAGTGAAGCTTGGTCGGTAAGCACAGATACGCAGTATTTT
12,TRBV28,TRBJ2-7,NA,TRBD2,CASSIGGFEQYF,TGTGCCAGCAGCATCGGGGGGTTCGAGCAGTACTTC
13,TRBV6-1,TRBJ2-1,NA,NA,CASSRDIYNEQFF,TGTGCCAGCAGTAGAGACATCTACAATGAGCAGTTCTTC
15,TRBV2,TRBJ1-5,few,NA,CASSEGRAGNQPQHF,TGTGCCAGCAGTGAAGGGCGGGCAGGCAATCAGCCCCAGCATTTT
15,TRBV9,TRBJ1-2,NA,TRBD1,CASSVRTGGRDGYTF,TGTGCCAGCAGCGTCCGGACAGGGGGACGAGATGGCTACACCTTC
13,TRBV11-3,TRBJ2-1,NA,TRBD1,CASRQTGGNEQFF,TGTGCCAGCAGACAGACAGGGGGCAATGAGCAGTTCTTC
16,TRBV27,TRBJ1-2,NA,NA,CASSSSPGPRPYGYTF,TGTGCCAGCAGTTCCTCCCCGGGTCCTCGCCCCTATGGCTACACCTTC
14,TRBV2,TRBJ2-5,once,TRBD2,CASSASGSQETQYF,TGTGCCAGCAGTGCTAGCGGGAGCCAGGAGACCCAGTACTTC
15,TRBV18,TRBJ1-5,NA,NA,CASSGGAGSNQPQHF,TGTGCCAGCTCAGGGGGCGCCGGGAGCAATCAGCCCCAGCATTTT
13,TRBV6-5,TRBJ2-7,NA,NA,CASSYLGVDEQYF,TGTGCCAGCAGTTACCTCGGGGTCGACGAGCAGTACTTC
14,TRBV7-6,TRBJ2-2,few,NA,CASSLGAVTGELFF,TGTGCCAGCAGCTTAGGTGCGGTCACCGGGGAGCTGTTTTTT
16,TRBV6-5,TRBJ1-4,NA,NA,CASSYATGKGNEKLFF,TGTGCCAGCAGTTACGCGACAGGAAAAGGAAATGAAAAACTGTTTTTT
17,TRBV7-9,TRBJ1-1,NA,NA,CSSSLPSGGAHDTEAFF,TGTTCCAGCAGCCTTCCCTCGGGGGGGGCACATGACACTGAAGCTTTCTTT
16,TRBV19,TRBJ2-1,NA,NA,CASSRVIDSSYNEQFF,TGTGCCAGTAGCCGGGTGATAGACAGCTCCTACAATGAGCAGTTCTTC
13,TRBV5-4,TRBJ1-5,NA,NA,CASSLDSHQPQHF,TGTGCCAGCAGCTTAGACAGCCATCAGCCCCAGCATTTT
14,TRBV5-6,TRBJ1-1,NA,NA,CASISGWGPTEAFF,TGTGCCAGCATATCGGGTTGGGGGCCCACTGAAGCTTTCTTT